The entry below describes one TCR beta chain. Method: immunoSEQ multiplex PCR; TCRdb's copy keeps in-frame clones and lacks some. Among some 250,000 clones, roughly 91% were seen once, and the ten largest hold over 2%. The sample is drawn from a study of blood T cell repertoires in COVID-19. Clinical histories supplied by participants themselves formed the basis of cohort assignment. The sequence was obtained from a woman aged 40 to 55 with acute COVID-19. The specimen was PBMCs or T cells enriched from blood (not recorded which).

CDR3 nucleotide sequence: TGCGCCAGCAGAGGAGGTAACGGAGAGACCCAGTACTTC. It is translated as CASRGGNGETQYF. The gene calls are TRBV5-1 and TRBJ2-5; D possibly corresponds to TRBD2 (5 bases). With 5 bases removed from V and 4 bases from J, the gap between germline ends came to 12 bases. In germline, CDR1 is SGHRS, CDR2 YFSETQ. This CDR3 has 13 amino acids. The whole variable domain, filled in from reference TRBV5-1 and TRBJ2-5, reads KAGVTQTPRYLIKTRGQQVTLSCSPISGHRSVSWYQQTPGQGLQFLFEYFSETQRNKGNFPGRFSGRQFSNSRSEMNVSTLELGDSALYLCASRGGNGETQYFGPGTRLLVL.